A selection of T cell receptor beta chains follows, all from one sample in a study of blood T cell repertoires in COVID-19. Clones were sequenced by immunoSEQ multiplex PCR, and TCRdb holds only the in-frame ones, with some missing. Of about 400,000 clones detected, more than 80% appear once; the ten largest clones hold roughly 1.2%. The sample taken for sequencing was peripheral blood. These receptors were obtained from a man aged 35 to 55 with acute or convalescent COVID-19. The CDR3 runs from the conserved cysteine through the conserved F or W. The D gene is left open where the match is weak. Size tells how often a clone was seen (once, few, many) or the class of an expanded clone, and some rows leave it out.

V gene	clone size	J gene	D gene	CDR3 protein	CDR3 DNA
TRBV21-1	NA	TRBJ2-1	NA	CASSKALSPCRDGRACEQFF	TGTGCCAGCAGCAAAGCGCTTTCCCCCTGTCGGGACGGGAGGGCCTGTGAGCAGTTCTTC
TRBV6-5	NA	TRBJ1-5	NA	CASSSGVVQPQHF	TGTGCCAGCAGTTCAGGGGTAGTTCAGCCCCAGCATTTT
TRBV3-1/TRBV3-2	NA	TRBJ2-2	NA	CASSHDYTGELFF	TGTGCCAGCAGCCATGACTACACCGGGGAGCTGTTTTTT
TRBV14	NA	TRBJ2-7	TRBD1	CASSQDTGQFYEQYF	TGTGCCAGCAGCCAAGATACGGGACAGTTCTACGAGCAGTACTTC
TRBV18	once	TRBJ2-7	NA	CASSRSGGADSYEQYF	TGTGCCAGCTCACGATCCGGCGGGGCAGACTCCTACGAGCAGTACTTC
TRBV7-2	NA	TRBJ2-2	NA	CASSPVTFANTGELFF	TGTGCCAGCAGCCCCGTGACATTCGCGAACACCGGGGAGCTGTTTTTT
TRBV4-1	NA	TRBJ2-4	NA	CASSQPLAKNIQYF	TGCGCCAGCAGCCAACCCTTAGCCAAAAACATTCAGTACTTC
TRBV7-3	once	TRBJ2-1	NA	CASSPDRFSYNEQFF	TGTGCCAGCAGCCCCGACAGGTTCTCCTACAATGAGCAGTTCTTC
TRBV3-1/TRBV3-2	NA	TRBJ2-7	NA	CASSQDLTEGSSYEQYF	TGTGCCAGCAGCCAAGATCTTACGGAGGGGAGCTCCTACGAGCAGTACTTC
TRBV9	NA	TRBJ1-6	NA	CASSVGLYNSPLHF	TGTGCCAGCAGCGTAGGTCTGTATAATTCACCCCTCCACTTT
TRBV7-2	NA	TRBJ1-3	NA	CASSLGQSRNTIYF	TGTGCCAGCAGCTTAGGGCAGTCAAGAAACACCATATATTTT
TRBV28	few	TRBJ1-2	TRBD1	CASSYTGTGDYGYTF	TGTGCCAGCAGTTACACCGGGACAGGGGACTATGGCTACACCTTC
TRBV9	once	TRBJ1-1	NA	CASSSGTAATEAFF	TGTGCCAGCAGCAGCGGGACGGCGGCCACTGAAGCTTTCTTT
TRBV18	NA	TRBJ1-2	TRBD1	CASSPTGQAQQGNYGYTF	TGTGCCAGCTCACCGACAGGACAGGCCCAACAGGGCAACTATGGCTACACCTTC
TRBV6-5	NA	TRBJ1-1	TRBD1	CASRGGRAKAEAFF	TGTGCCAGCAGAGGGGGCAGGGCGAAGGCTGAAGCTTTCTTT
TRBV14	NA	TRBJ2-1	NA	CASSQVSTRPYNEQFF	TGTGCCAGCAGCCAAGTATCTACTAGACCCTACAATGAGCAGTTCTTC
TRBV6-2/TRBV6-3	NA	TRBJ1-6	NA	CASSRPSRARNSPLHF	TGTGCCAGCAGTCGACCCTCCAGGGCTCGGAATTCACCCCTCCACTTT
TRBV27	NA	TRBJ2-3	NA	CASSATRSTDTQYF	TGTGCCAGCAGTGCAACCAGAAGCACAGATACGCAGTATTTT
TRBV10-3	NA	TRBJ1-2	NA	CAISERGINYGYTF	TGTGCCATCAGTGAGAGGGGGATTAACTATGGCTACACCTTC
TRBV15	NA	TRBJ1-1	NA	CATSGKGGADTEAFF	TGTGCCACCAGCGGAAAAGGGGGGGCGGACACTGAAGCTTTCTTT
TRBV27	few	TRBJ2-7	NA	CASSLSIWGPSYEQYF	TGTGCCAGCAGTTTATCGATTTGGGGGCCCAGCTACGAGCAGTACTTC